The entry that follows covers one T cell receptor (beta chain) sequence. The antigen remains unidentified. With the 5' RACE reads reprocessed, TCRdb shows one record per CDR3 protein and no DNA. The sample is made up of about 380,000 distinct CDR3 sequences, and the top ten hold around 5.2% of it. The data stem from a study of T cells expressing NK-cell markers. Notes on the study in general: Of CD8+ T cells, about 1.0-8% belonged to dominant NKG2C+ clonotypes in more than five donors. Once again these clonotypes came out on top in the CD3+CD56-NKG2C+ fraction of several donors.

The CDR3 has 14 residues. Germline V CDR1 and CDR2: MNHNS, SASEGT. The source is a man aged 18 to 70 in good health. The sequencing sample was made of blood T cells: a sorted CD56 or NKG2C T cell subset, CD4+ or CD8+ T cells, or bulk PBMC T cells (not recorded which). The V gene is TRBV6-1, the J gene TRBJ1-5; the D call from TCRdb, TRBD1, cannot be confirmed without DNA. The CDR3 loop reads CASSGGGSSRNQHF.